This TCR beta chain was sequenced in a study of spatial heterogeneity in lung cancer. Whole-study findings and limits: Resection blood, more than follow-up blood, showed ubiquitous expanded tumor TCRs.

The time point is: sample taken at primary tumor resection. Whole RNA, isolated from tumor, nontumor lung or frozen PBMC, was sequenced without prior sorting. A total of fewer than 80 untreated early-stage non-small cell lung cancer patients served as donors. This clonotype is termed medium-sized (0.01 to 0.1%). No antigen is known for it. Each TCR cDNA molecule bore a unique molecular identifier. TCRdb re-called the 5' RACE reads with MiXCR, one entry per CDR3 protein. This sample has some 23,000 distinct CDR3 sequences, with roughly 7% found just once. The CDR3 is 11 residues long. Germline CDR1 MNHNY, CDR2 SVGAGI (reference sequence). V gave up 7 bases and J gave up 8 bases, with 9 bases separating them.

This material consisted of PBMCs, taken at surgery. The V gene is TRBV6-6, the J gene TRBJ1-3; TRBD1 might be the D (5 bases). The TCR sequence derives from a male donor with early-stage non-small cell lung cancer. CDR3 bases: TGTGCCAGCATGTTGGGGGACACCATATATTTT. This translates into CASMLGDTIYF.